This TCR beta chain was found in a study of long-term antiretroviral therapy in people with HIV. Overall study results and limits: Therapy changes, viral resistance and ART adherence were not documented in the available data.

As for this clone: Its antigen is still unknown.

This CDR3 has 18 residues. Trimming took off 0 bases at V and 7 bases at J, with 22 bases between the two ends. Germline values: CDR1 MDHEN, CDR2 SYDVKM. Sequencing used immunoSEQ v3.0 at survey level. Generated by immunoSEQ multiplex PCR, the TCRdb table keeps only in-frame clones and is missing some. The repertoire holds about 25,000 clones, with 70% to 90% as singletons. This clonotype was obtained from a man in his fifties with HIV. V is TRBV28 and J is TRBJ2-4; D is perhaps TRBD1 or TRBD2 (5 bases each). Specimen: unsorted PBMCs, collected 1.2 years after starting antiretroviral therapy. The DNA for the CDR3 is TGTGCCAGCAGTTTATGGGCGACCTCCGGGACGGGCGGGAACATTCAGTACTTC. Its protein product is CASSLWATSGTGGNIQYF.